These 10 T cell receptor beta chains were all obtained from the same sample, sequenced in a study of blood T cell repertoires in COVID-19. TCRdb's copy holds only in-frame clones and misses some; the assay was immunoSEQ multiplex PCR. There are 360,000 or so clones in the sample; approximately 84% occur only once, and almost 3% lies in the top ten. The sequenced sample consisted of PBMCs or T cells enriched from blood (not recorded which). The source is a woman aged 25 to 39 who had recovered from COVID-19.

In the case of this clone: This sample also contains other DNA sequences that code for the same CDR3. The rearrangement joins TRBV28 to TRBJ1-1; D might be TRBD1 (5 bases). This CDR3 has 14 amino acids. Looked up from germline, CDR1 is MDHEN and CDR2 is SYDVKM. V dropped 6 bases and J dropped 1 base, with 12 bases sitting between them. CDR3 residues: CASSPGGGNTEAFF. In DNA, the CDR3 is TGTGCCAGCAGCCCCGGGGGGGGGAACACTGAAGCTTTCTTT.

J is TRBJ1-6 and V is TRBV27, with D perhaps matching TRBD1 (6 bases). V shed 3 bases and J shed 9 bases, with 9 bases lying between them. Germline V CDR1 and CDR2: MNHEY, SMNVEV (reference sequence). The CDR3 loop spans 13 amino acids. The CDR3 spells CASSFMGASPLHF. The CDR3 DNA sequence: TGTGCCAGCAGTTTTATGGGGGCTTCACCCCTCCACTTT.

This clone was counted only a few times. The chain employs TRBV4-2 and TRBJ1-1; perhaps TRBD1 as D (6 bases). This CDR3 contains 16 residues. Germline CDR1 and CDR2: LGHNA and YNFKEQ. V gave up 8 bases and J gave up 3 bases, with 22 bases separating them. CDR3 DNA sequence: TGTGCCAGCCACGAACATGAGGACAGATGGGACACTGAAGCTTTCTTT. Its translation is CASHEHEDRWDTEAFF.

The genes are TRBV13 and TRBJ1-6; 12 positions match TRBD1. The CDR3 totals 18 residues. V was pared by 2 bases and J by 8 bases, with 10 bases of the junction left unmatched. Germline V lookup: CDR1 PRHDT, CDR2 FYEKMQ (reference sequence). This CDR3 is CASSLRGTGGSRYSPLHF. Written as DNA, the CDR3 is TGTGCCAGCAGCTTAAGGGGGACAGGGGGCAGCAGGTATTCACCCCTCCACTTT.

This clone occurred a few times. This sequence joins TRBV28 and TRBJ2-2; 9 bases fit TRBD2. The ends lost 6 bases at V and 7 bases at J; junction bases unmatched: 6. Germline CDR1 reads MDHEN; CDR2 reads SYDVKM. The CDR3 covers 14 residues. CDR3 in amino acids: CASRSGTSSGELFF. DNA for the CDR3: TGTGCCAGCAGATCCGGGACTAGCAGCGGGGAGCTGTTTTTT. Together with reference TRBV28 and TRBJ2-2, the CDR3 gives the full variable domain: DVKVTQSSRYLVKRTGEKVFLECVQDMDHENMFWYRQDPGLGLRLIYFSYDVKMKEKGDIPEGYSVSREKKERFSLILESASTNQTSMYLCASRSGTSSGELFFGEGSRLTVL.

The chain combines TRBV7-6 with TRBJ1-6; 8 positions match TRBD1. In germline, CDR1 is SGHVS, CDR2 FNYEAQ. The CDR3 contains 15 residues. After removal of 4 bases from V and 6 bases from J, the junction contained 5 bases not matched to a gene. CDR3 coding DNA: TGTGCCAGCAGCTCGTCGACAGGGGCTAATTCACCCCTCCACTTT. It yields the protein CASSSSTGANSPLHF. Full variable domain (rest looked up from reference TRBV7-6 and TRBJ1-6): GAGVSQSPRYKVTKRGQDVALRCDPISGHVSLYWYRQALGQGPEFLTYFNYEAQQDKSGLPNDRFSAERPEGSISTLTIQRTEQRDSAMYRCASSSSTGANSPLHFGNGTRLTVT.

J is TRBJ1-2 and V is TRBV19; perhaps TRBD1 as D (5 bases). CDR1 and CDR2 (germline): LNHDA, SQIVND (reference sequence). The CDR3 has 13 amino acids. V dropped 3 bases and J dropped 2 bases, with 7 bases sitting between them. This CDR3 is CASSMKGNYGYTF. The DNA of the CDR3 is TGTGCCAGTAGTATGAAGGGGAACTATGGCTACACCTTC.

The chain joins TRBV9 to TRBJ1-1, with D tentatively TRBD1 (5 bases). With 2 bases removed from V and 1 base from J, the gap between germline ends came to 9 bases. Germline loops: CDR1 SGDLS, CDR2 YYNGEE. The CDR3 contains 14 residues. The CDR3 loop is CASSVDTRNTEAFF. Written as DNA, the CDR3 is TGTGCCAGCAGCGTGGACACCAGGAACACTGAAGCTTTCTTT.

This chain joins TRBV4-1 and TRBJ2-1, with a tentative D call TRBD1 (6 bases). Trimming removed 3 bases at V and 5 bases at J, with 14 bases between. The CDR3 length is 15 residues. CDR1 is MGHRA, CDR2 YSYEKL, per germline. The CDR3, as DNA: TGCGCCAGCAGCCAGGAGACAGGAACCCACAATGAGCAGTTCTTC. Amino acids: CASSQETGTHNEQFF.

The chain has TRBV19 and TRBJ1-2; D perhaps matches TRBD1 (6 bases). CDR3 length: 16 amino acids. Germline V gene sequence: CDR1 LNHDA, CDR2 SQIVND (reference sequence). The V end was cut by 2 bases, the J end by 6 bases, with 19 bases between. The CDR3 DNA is TGTGCCAGTAGTATACAGGGGCTGTTATTAATCGATGGCTACACCTTC. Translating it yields CASSIQGLLLIDGYTF.